This section outlines one TCR beta chain sequence together with its context. These data originate in a study of chemoradiotherapy in HPV16-positive cancers. Produced via immunoSEQ multiplex PCR; TCRdb's table is partial and in-frame only. Among tens of thousands of clones listed, less than 90% were seen once. This CDR3 has 13 amino acids. V was shortened by 0 bases and J by 8 bases, with 11 bases between the two germline ends. CDR1 is SGHNT and CDR2 is YYREEE in the germline V gene (reference sequence). The clonotype comes from a human donor with HPV-associated anogenital cancer. The chain carries TRBV5-4 and TRBJ1-2; no firm D call. Sequences were derived from blood, sampled from a patient who underwent chemoradiotherapy. CDR3 amino acids: CASSLVKVEGYTF. CDR3 bases: TGTGCCAGCAGCTTGGTAAAAGTGGAGGGCTACACCTTC.